This T cell receptor (beta chain) emerged from a study of blood T cells in healthy people across ages. General study points: Long-lived donors exceeded aged donors in naive CD4+ cells and diversity.

Sample-barcoded 5' priming and a J-beta primer mix drove a second PCR of about 6 to 11 cycles. Tagging of each cDNA molecule was performed by a template-switch adaptor with 12 random nucleotides. Each sample provided no less than 2.5 million CDR3-containing paired-end reads. TCRdb used MiXCR to reprocess the 5' RACE reads, holding one entry per CDR3 protein. Here the sample spans some 710,000 distinct CDR3 sequences, around 50% being singletons. Every sample gave at least 5.5 micrograms of total RNA when it was extracted. V lost 4 bases and J 0 bases, leaving 10 bases between the germline ends. The CDR3 loop spans 15 amino acids. Germline CDR1 SGHAT, CDR2 FQNNGV. In regard to this clonotype: Its specificity is not known.

The sample consisted of blood. The V call is TRBV11-2, the J call TRBJ2-4; D unresolved. The clonotype comes from a man at least 80 years old in good health. CDR3 loop: CASSSPRIAKNIQYF. CDR3 sequence (DNA): TGTGCCAGCAGCTCCCCTAGGATAGCCAAAAACATTCAGTACTTC.